The rows below give T cell receptor beta chains drawn from one sample of a study of PD-1 blockade in mismatch repair-deficient tumors. Some clones are missing from TCRdb's copy, which holds only in-frame ones; the method was immunoSEQ multiplex PCR. The repertoire includes around 33,000 clones, approximately 84% of them detected once, and about 3.4% sits in the top ten. Sequenced here: PBMCs, sampled approximately 6 weeks after starting pembrolizumab. All receptors come from an adult with mismatch repair-deficient cancer. Both conserved end residues are part of each CDR3. D genes are given only for firm matches. Rows may omit the clone size; those that give it use once, few, many or a size class.

d_call v_call clone_size cdr3_aa
NA TRBV6-1 NA CASSESRVRQFF
NA TRBV6-1 NA CASSRGEGPLYGYTF
TRBD1 TRBV6-1 NA CASSEAIGQGIYEQYF
NA TRBV5-1 NA CASSSSTGSYNEQFF
NA TRBV11-3 NA CASSLGTGNYEQYF
NA TRBV28 NA CASSSQGKTNTGELFF
TRBD1 TRBV28 NA CASSSSTGALGGYTF
NA TRBV14 NA CASSQGAARLEKLFF
NA TRBV10-3 NA CAISELPSSGNTIYF
NA TRBV5-4 NA CASSLDWTTGELFF
TRBD2 TRBV5-1 NA CASSWAEGGFSGSSLKQYF
TRBD1 TRBV15 few CATSKQTGHEQYF
NA TRBV7-6 NA CASSVQESYNSPLHF
TRBD1 TRBV25-1 NA CASSLPGQGYNEQFF
TRBD1 TRBV7-9 NA CASSLAQGDYNEQFF
TRBD1 TRBV7-9 NA CASSPEAGGFTTYEQYF
NA TRBV29-1 once CSVEEGDYTEAFF
NA TRBV5-4 NA CASSPTGQTETQYF